This entry is about one T cell receptor (beta chain). Its antigen is still unknown. The ends lost 0 bases at V and 5 bases at J; junction bases unmatched: 3. Germline loops: CDR1 GTSNPN, CDR2 SVGIG (reference sequence). There are 15 residues in the CDR3. The sample originates from a study of cytomegalovirus exposure and HLA in healthy donors. Study-wide findings and caveats: A later analysis showed HLA-associated TCR beta chains outstripping equally common others in clonal expansion.

It was with 60 Vbeta and 13 Jbeta primers that the PCR ran. In the authors' workflow: Later analysis identified tens of millions of unique TCR beta chains, 9 million to 12 million shared. Assay: immunoSEQ multiplex PCR; the TCRdb copy retains only in-frame clones and omits some. V and J calls and clone size follow that table, whereas D and trimming were derived from the DNA. The sample yields 110,000 or so clones, over 65% seen once. Although they were nominally healthy when sampled, donors likely had unrecorded immune exposures. The rearrangement links TRBV30 to TRBJ2-5, with TRBD2 identical over 13 bases. Material for sequencing was PBMCs. The TCR comes from a woman aged 30 to 39 in good health and CMV-seropositive. In nucleotides, the CDR3 is TGTGCCTGGAGTGTATTACTAGCGGGGGGGGAGACCCAGTACTTC. It translates to CAWSVLLAGGETQYF.